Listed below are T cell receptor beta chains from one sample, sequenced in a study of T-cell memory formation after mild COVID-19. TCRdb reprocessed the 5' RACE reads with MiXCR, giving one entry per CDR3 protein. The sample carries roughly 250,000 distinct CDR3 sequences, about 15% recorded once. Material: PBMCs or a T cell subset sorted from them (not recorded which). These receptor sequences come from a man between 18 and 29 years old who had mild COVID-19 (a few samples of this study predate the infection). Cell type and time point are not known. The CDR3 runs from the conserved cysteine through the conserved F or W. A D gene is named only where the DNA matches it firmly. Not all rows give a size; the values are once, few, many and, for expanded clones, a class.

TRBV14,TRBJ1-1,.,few,CASSQEWTEAFF,TGTGCCAGCAGCCAAGAATGGACTGAAGCTTTCTTT
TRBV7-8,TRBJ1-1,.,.,CASSLARQVNTEAFF,TGTGCCAGCAGCTTAGCGAGGCAGGTTAACACTGAAGCTTTCTTT
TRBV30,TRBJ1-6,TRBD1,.,CAWGGVPGTANSPLHF,TGTGCCTGGGGTGGGGTCCCCGGGACAGCTAATTCACCCCTCCACTTT
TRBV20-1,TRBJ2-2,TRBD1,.,CSALIPGQGDTGELFF,TGCAGTGCTCTCATCCCGGGACAGGGTGACACCGGGGAGCTGTTTTTT
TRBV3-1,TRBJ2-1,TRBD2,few,CASSQGWLAGFNEQFF,TGTGCCAGCAGCCAAGGTTGGCTAGCGGGGTTCAATGAGCAGTTCTTC
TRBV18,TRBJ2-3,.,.,CASERTASTDTQYF,TGTGCCAGCGAAAGGACGGCTAGCACAGATACGCAGTATTTT
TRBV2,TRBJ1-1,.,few,CASTTNTEAFF,TGTGCCAGCACAACGAACACTGAAGCTTTCTTT
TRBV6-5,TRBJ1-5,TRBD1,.,CASRRGQGSQPQHF,TGTGCCAGCAGGAGAGGACAGGGAAGTCAGCCCCAGCATTTT
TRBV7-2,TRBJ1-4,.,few,CASSPRGTNEKLFF,TGTGCCAGCAGCCCTAGGGGGACTAATGAAAAACTGTTTTTT
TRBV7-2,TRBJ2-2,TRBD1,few,CASSPHGQGSGELFF,TGTGCCAGCAGCCCCCACGGACAGGGGAGCGGGGAGCTGTTTTTT
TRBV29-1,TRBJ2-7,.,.,CSVGTGGLTYEQYF,TGCAGCGTGGGGACTGGAGGTTTAACCTACGAGCAGTACTTC
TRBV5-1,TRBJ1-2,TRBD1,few,CASSAGTGLEGYTF,TGCGCCAGCAGCGCCGGGACAGGCCTCGAGGGCTACACCTTC
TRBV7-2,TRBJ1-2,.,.,CASSFPGQIYGYTF,TGTGCCAGCAGCTTTCCGGGACAAATCTATGGCTACACCTTC
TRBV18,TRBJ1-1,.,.,CASSPTAGETEAFF,TGTGCCAGCTCACCGACTGCAGGAGAAACTGAAGCTTTCTTT
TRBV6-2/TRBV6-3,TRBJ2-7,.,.,CASSYERSLNEQYF,TGTGCCAGCAGTTACGAGCGCAGCCTCAACGAGCAGTACTTC
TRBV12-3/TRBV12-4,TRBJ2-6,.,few,CASSLRVSGANVLTF,TGTGCCAGCAGTTTAAGGGTCTCTGGGGCCAACGTCCTGACTTTC
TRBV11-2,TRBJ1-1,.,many,CASSLVLGTEAFF,TGTGCCAGCAGCTTAGTTCTGGGCACTGAAGCCTTCTTT
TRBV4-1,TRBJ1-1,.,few,CASSLSLGRDTEAFF,TGCGCCAGCAGCCTCTCTTTGGGGAGGGACACTGAAGCTTTCTTT
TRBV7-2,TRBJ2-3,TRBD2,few,CASSLLAGYTDTQYF,TGTGCCAGCAGCTTGCTAGCGGGGTACACAGATACGCAGTATTTT
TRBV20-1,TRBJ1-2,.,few,CSAETRGNYGYTF,TGCAGTGCCGAGACCCGGGGAAACTATGGCTACACCTTC
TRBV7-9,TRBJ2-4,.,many,CASSWTGSGIQYF,TGTGCCAGCAGCTGGACGGGAAGTGGCATTCAGTACTTC
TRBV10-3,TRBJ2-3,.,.,CAITDGGGQSTDTQYF,TGTGCCATCACCGACGGAGGGGGCCAGAGCACAGATACGCAGTATTTT
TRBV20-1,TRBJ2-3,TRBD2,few,CSAFSGASTDTQYF,TGCAGTGCCTTTAGCGGGGCGAGCACAGATACGCAGTATTTT
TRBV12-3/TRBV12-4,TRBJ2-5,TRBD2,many,CASSLAGLTQETQYF,TGTGCCAGCAGTTTAGCGGGACTAACTCAAGAGACCCAGTACTTC
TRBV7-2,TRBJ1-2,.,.,CASTSAGGQGYTF,TGTGCCAGCACCTCGGCTGGGGGGCAGGGCTACACCTTC
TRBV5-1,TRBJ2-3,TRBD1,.,CASSHRDRDDTQYF,TGCGCCAGCAGCCACCGGGACAGGGACGATACGCAGTATTTT
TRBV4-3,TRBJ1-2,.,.,CASSQDRGPGYTF,TGCGCCAGCAGCCAAGACCGGGGCCCGGGCTACACCTTC
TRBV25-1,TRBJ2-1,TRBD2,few,CASSNPGGLSYNEQFF,TGTGCCAGCAGTAACCCGGGGGGTCTCTCCTACAATGAGCAGTTCTTC
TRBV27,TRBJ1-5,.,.,CASSFGGGHQPQHF,TGTGCCAGCAGTTTTGGAGGAGGGCATCAGCCCCAGCATTTT
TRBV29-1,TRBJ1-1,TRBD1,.,CSVGQGTEAFF,TGCAGCGTGGGACAGGGTACTGAAGCTTTCTTT
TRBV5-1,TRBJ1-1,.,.,CASRRGDTEAFF,TGCGCCAGCAGACGAGGAGACACTGAAGCTTTCTTT
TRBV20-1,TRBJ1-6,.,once,CSARGQDSRWSGSYNSPLHF,TGCAGTGCTAGAGGGCAGGACAGCCGGTGGTCGGGCTCCTATAATTCACCCCTCCACTTT
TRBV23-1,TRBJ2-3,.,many,CASSQCDSPDTQYF,TGCGCCAGCAGTCAATGTGACAGCCCTGATACGCAGTATTTT
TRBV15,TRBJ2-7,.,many,CATRPGLLGQEQYF,TGTGCCACCAGGCCGGGCCTACTAGGACAAGAGCAGTACTTC
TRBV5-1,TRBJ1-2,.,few,CASSLSVRSGAGGYTF,TGCGCCAGCAGCTTGAGTGTCCGATCGGGGGCGGGTGGCTACACCTTC
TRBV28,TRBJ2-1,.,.,CASTQGGDPYNEQFF,TGTGCCAGCACCCAGGGAGGCGACCCGTACAATGAGCAGTTCTTC
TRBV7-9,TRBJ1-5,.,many,CASSLGQGGPQHF,TGTGCCAGCAGCTTGGGCCAGGGAGGGCCCCAGCATTTT
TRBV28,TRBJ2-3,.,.,CASSASSTDTQYF,TGTGCCAGCAGTGCGTCCAGCACGGATACGCAGTATTTT
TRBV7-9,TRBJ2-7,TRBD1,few,CASSLPTGYYEQYF,TGTGCCAGCAGCCTACCGACAGGGTACTACGAGCAGTACTTC
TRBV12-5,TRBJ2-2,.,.,CASGSGYNTGELFF,TGTGCTAGTGGTTCGGGGTATAACACCGGGGAGCTGTTTTTT
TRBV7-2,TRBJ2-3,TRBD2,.,CASSLNGGHGGGAQYF,TGTGCCAGCAGCTTAAATGGAGGGCACGGTGGGGGGGCGCAGTATTTT
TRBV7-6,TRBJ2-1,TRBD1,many,CASSLAFRTGTGKRDEQFF,TGTGCCAGCAGCTTGGCGTTTAGGACCGGGACAGGGAAGCGGGATGAGCAGTTCTTC
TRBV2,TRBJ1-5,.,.,CASSDLAAGVDNQPQHF,TGTGCCAGCAGTGATCTGGCTGCGGGGGTTGACAATCAGCCCCAGCATTTT
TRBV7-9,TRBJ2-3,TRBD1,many,CASSLRTGSTDTQYF,TGTGCCAGCAGCTTAAGGACAGGGAGCACAGATACGCAGTATTTT
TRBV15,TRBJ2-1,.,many,CATRWGDPSNEQFF,TGTGCCACCAGGTGGGGGGACCCAAGCAATGAGCAGTTCTTC
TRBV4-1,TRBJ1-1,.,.,CASSRGERTEAFF,TGCGCCAGCAGCCGGGGAGAGAGGACTGAAGCTTTCTTT
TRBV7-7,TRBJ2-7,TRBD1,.,CASSLRQGSTYEQYF,TGTGCCAGCAGCTTAAGACAGGGGTCCACCTACGAGCAGTACTTC
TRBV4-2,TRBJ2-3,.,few,CASSPVEGHGTDTQYF,TGTGCCAGCAGTCCCGTGGAGGGCCATGGCACAGATACGCAGTATTTT
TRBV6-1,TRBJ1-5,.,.,CASSGSSYSNQPQHF,TGTGCCAGCAGTGGTTCCAGTTATAGCAATCAGCCCCAGCATTTT
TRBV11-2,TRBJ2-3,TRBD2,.,CASSSVAGGRDTQYF,TGTGCCAGCAGCTCGGTAGCGGGGGGCCGAGATACGCAGTATTTT
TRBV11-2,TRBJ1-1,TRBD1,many,CASSWTGRTEAFF,TGTGCCAGCAGCTGGACAGGGAGGACTGAAGCTTTCTTT
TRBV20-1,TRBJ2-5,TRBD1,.,CSAGDRANLVSQYF,TGCAGTGCAGGGGACAGGGCGAATTTGGTGTCCCAGTACTTC
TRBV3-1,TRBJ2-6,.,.,CASSGLWGANVLTF,TGTGCCAGCAGCGGACTGTGGGGGGCCAACGTCCTGACTTTC
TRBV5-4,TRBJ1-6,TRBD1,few,CASSPRGQGDSPLHF,TGTGCCAGCAGCCCACGCGGACAGGGCGATTCACCCCTCCACTTT
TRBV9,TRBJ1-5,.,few,CASSAPPSNQPQHF,TGTGCCAGCAGCGCCCCCCCAAGCAATCAGCCCCAGCATTTT
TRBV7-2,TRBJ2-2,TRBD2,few,CASSLASSGIGELFF,TGTGCCAGCAGCTTAGCGTCTAGCGGGATAGGGGAGCTGTTTTTT
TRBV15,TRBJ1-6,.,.,CATSRDISLGERDSPLHF,TGTGCCACCAGCAGAGATATCTCGCTCGGGGAGCGGGATTCACCCCTCCACTTT
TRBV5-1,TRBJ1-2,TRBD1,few,CASSVSTGGDYGYTF,TGCGCCAGCAGCGTATCGACAGGGGGCGACTATGGCTACACCTTC
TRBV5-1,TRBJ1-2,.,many,CASSPGVVYYGYTF,TGCGCCAGCAGCCCAGGGGTGGTTTACTATGGCTACACCTTC
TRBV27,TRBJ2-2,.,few,CASSLLSGRGYWGNTGELFF,TGTGCCAGCAGTTTATTGAGTGGCAGGGGCTACTGGGGGAACACCGGGGAGCTGTTTTTT